The 15 T cell receptor beta chains in this list originate from one sample, sequenced in a study of blood T cell repertoires in COVID-19. Generated by immunoSEQ multiplex PCR, the TCRdb table keeps only in-frame clones and is missing some. Among 150,000 to 200,000 clones, 87% were seen once, and the ten largest hold 3.7%. The sequenced sample consisted of peripheral blood. These receptors originate from a young man with active or convalescent COVID-19.

This clone was counted between two and nine times. This rearrangement joins TRBV5-1 to TRBJ1-2; D is perhaps TRBD1 (5 bases). Looked up from germline, CDR1 is SGHRS and CDR2 is YFSETQ. The CDR3 contains 13 residues. Trimming removed 2 bases from V and 7 bases from J, with 12 bases in between. CDR3 DNA: TGCGCCAGCAGCTTTCAGGGAGGTGGTGGCTACACCTTC. Its protein product is CASSFQGGGGYTF.

The rearrangement links TRBV3-1 (or the pseudogene TRBV3-2) to TRBJ2-3; D possibly corresponds to TRBD2 (5 bases). CDR1 and CDR2 (germline): LGHDT, YNNKEL (reference sequence). The CDR3 runs 15 residues. V shed 1 base and J shed 2 bases, with 10 bases lying between them. In nucleotides, the CDR3 is TGTGCCAGCAGCCAAGGGACGGGATACACAGATACGCAGTATTTT. Translation gives CASSQGTGYTDTQYF.

This clone was found a few times. The chain recombines TRBV19 with TRBJ1-2; D may be TRBD1 (5 bases). V shed 5 bases and J shed 3 bases, with 10 bases lying between them. The CDR3 loop spans 13 amino acids. The germline gives CDR1 LNHDA, CDR2 SQIVND (reference sequence). CDR3 loop: CASSDGAYYGYTF. CDR3 bases: TGTGCCAGTAGTGATGGGGCCTACTATGGCTACACCTTC.

This chain connects TRBV7-8 to TRBJ1-1; D gene uncertain. The CDR3 loop spans 13 amino acids. The V gene's germline CDR1 is SGHVS and CDR2 FQNEAQ. V lost 2 bases, J lost 6 bases, and 10 bases lay in between. This chain's CDR3 is CASSLPGRPEAFF. The CDR3 DNA is TGTGCCAGCAGCTTACCTGGGAGACCTGAAGCTTTCTTT.

The chain combines TRBV9 with TRBJ1-4; D not certain. This CDR3 has 16 amino acids. Deletions cut 3 bases from V and 5 bases from J, with 17 bases between. From germline, CDR1 is SGDLS and CDR2 YYNGEE. The CDR3 DNA is TGTGCCAGCAGCGCCCTCGGAGACGGAAGGAATGAAAAACTGTTTTTT. Amino acid sequence: CASSALGDGRNEKLFF. Filled out from reference TRBV9 and TRBJ1-4, the complete variable domain reads DSGVTQTPKHLITATGQRVTLRCSPRSGDLSVYWYQQSLDQGLQFLIQYYNGEERAKGNILERFSAQQFPDLHSELNLSSLELGDSALYFCASSALGDGRNEKLFFGSGTQLSVL.

This chain joins TRBV9 and TRBJ1-1, with D perhaps matching TRBD1 (6 bases). Deletions cut 3 bases from V and 6 bases from J, with 15 bases between. CDR3 length: 14 residues. Per germline, CDR1 SGDLS and CDR2 YYNGEE. The CDR3 DNA reads TGTGCCAGCAGCGCCGGACAGATTAGTCCTGAAGCTTTCTTT. The encoded protein is CASSAGQISPEAFF.

This rearrangement joins TRBV12-5 to TRBJ2-7; the D gene is possibly TRBD1 (6 bases). The CDR3 is 14 amino acids. V was pared by 10 bases and J by 0 bases, with 16 bases between. Germline CDR1 reads LGHNT; CDR2 reads FRNRAP. The CDR3 loop reads CAKLRGPPSYEQYV. The CDR3 nucleotides are TGTGCTAAGCTCAGGGGCCCTCCCTCCTACGAGCAGTACGTC.

The chain couples TRBV3-1 (or the pseudogene TRBV3-2) to TRBJ1-1; weak D call: TRBD1 (6 bases). The V and J ends lost 4 bases and 3 bases respectively, with 21 bases between them. Germline loops: CDR1 LGHDT, CDR2 YNNKEL (reference sequence). The CDR3 sequence is 17 residues long. The CDR3 loop is CASSPRTGGVGYTEAFF. In DNA form, the CDR3 reads TGTGCCAGCAGCCCAAGGACGGGGGGCGTTGGTTACACTGAAGCTTTCTTT.

V gene TRBV6-5 combines with J gene TRBJ1-2, with 7 bases that match TRBD1. CDR1 is MNHEY and CDR2 is SVGAGI in the germline V gene. CDR3 length: 14 residues. V lost 6 bases to trimming and J lost 5 bases; unmatched junction nucleotides: 9. The CDR3 is CASRIRDSLYGYTF. The DNA for the CDR3 is TGTGCCAGCAGGATAAGGGACAGCCTTTATGGCTACACCTTC.

The DNA for the CDR3 is TGTGCCAGCAGAACCGGACAATACACCGGGGAGCTGTTTTTT. This translates into CASRTGQYTGELFF. The genes are TRBV5-4 and TRBJ2-2; a weak D match, TRBD1 (5 bases). The CDR3 has 14 amino acids. Trimming left V 5 bases short and J 3 bases short, with 11 bases between. The V gene's germline CDR1 is SGHNT and CDR2 YYREEE (reference sequence).

The rearrangement joins TRBV29-1 to TRBJ2-3; D is ambiguous. Germline CDR1 reads SQVTM; CDR2 reads ANQGSEA. This CDR3 is built from 14 residues. The V end lost 4 bases, the J end lost 2 bases, and 13 bases lay between the germline ends. The CDR3 DNA reads TGCAGCGTTGGGGCTTTGCAGTTCACAGATACGCAGTATTTT. This encodes CSVGALQFTDTQYF.

This chain joins TRBV2 and TRBJ1-1; no firm D call. Trimming stripped 5 bases from V and 2 bases from J, with 9 bases between. Germline-derived CDR1 and CDR2 are SNHLY and FYNNEI. CDR3 length equals 13 residues. The CDR3 nucleotides read TGTGCCAGCAGTATAGCCAGAAACACTGAAGCTTTCTTT. Translating it yields CASSIARNTEAFF.

V is TRBV15 and J is TRBJ1-5; 8 bases agree with TRBD1. V lost 0 bases and J lost 2; bases outside the gene matches: 15. This CDR3 has 20 residues. CDR1 is LNHNV and CDR2 is YYDKDF in the germline V gene (reference sequence). CDR3 protein: CATSRDKGSWTTGGNQPQHF. CDR3 DNA sequence: TGTGCCACCAGCAGAGATAAAGGCAGTTGGACGACAGGGGGCAATCAGCCCCAGCATTTT.

This chain uses TRBV5-5 with TRBJ2-7; 12 positions match TRBD1. Trimming took 0 bases from V and 12 from J; bases not matched to a gene: 16. Germline lookup yields CDR1 SGHKS and CDR2 YYEKEE (reference sequence). CDR3 length: 17 amino acids. CDR3 in amino acids: CASSLVGTGGGLRFGYF. The CDR3 DNA sequence: TGTGCCAGCAGCTTGGTGGGGACAGGGGGCGGATTGCGGTTTGGGTACTTC. The whole variable domain, remainder taken from reference TRBV5-5 and TRBJ2-7, is DAGVTQSPTHLIKTRGQQVTLRCSPISGHKSVSWYQQVLGQGPQFIFQYYEKEERGRGNFPDRFSARQFPNYSSELNVNALLLGDSALYLCASSLVGTGGGLRFGYFGPGTRLTVT.

V gene TRBV5-1 combines with J gene TRBJ2-1; D gene unclear. Germline CDR1 and CDR2: SGHRS and YFSETQ. V was clipped by 1 base and J by 0 bases, with 5 bases between them. The CDR3 covers 14 residues. The CDR3 spells CASSLPSSYNEQFF. The CDR3 nucleotides are TGCGCCAGCAGCTTGCCTAGCTCCTACAATGAGCAGTTCTTC.